In this sample, the clone carrying this T cell receptor beta chain turned up many times. Its target is not known. The record originates from a study of glioma-infiltrating T cells. Study results and caveats: Non-neoplastic patients had below-expected tissue-blood divergence, while all gliomas exceeded expectation.

Germline V gene lookup returns CDR1 DFQATT and CDR2 SNEGSKA (reference sequence). CDR3 length: 13 residues. The V and J ends lost 6 bases and 2 bases respectively, with 14 bases between them. TCR alpha and beta CDR3 regions were amplified from RNA using iRepertoire nested multiplex PCR. TCRdb re-called the multiplex PCR reads through MiXCR, storing one row per CDR3 protein. Of some 190,000 distinct CDR3 sequences listed, approximately 30% are singletons. This clonotype originated in a human donor with low-grade glioma or glioblastoma, undergoing nonglioma brain surgery, or in good health (not recorded which). Material for sequencing was glioma tissue, nonneoplastic brain tissue, or PBMCs (not recorded which). The chain links TRBV20-1 to TRBJ2-7, with D maybe TRBD1 (5 bases). CDR3 bases: TGCAGTGCCGCCCTGGCAGGGCCCTACGAGCAGTACTTC. Amino acid sequence: CSAALAGPYEQYF.